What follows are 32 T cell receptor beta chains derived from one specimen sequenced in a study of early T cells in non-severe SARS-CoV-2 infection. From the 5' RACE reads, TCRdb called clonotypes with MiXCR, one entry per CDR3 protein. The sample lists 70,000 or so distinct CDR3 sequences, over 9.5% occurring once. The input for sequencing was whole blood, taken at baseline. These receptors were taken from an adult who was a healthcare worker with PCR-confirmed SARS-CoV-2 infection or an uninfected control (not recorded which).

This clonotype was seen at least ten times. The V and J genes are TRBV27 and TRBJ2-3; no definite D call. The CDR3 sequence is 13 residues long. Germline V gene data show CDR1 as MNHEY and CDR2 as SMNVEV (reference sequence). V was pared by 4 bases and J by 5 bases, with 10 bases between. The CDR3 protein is CASSSIPGDTQYF. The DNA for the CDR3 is TGTGCCAGCAGTTCCATCCCGGGAGATACGCAGTATTTT.

The CDR3 reads CAIFPDSSYNSPLHF. CDR3 coding DNA: TGTGCCATATTTCCTGACTCCTCCTATAATTCACCCCTCCACTTT. The chain joins TRBV2 to TRBJ1-6, with D hard to call. V was trimmed by 10 bases and J by 0 bases, leaving 13 bases between them. This CDR3 region has 15 residues. Germline V gives CDR1 SNHLY, CDR2 FYNNEI.

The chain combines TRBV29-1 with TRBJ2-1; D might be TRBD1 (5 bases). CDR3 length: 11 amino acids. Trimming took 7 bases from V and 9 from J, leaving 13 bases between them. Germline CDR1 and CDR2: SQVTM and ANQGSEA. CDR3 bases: TGCAGCGGGCAGGGTCCCACTGAGCAGTTCTTC. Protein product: CSGQGPTEQFF.

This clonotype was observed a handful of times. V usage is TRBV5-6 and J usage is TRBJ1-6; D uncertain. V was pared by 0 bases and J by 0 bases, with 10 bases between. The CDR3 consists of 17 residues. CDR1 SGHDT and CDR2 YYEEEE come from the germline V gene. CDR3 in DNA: TGTGCCAGCAGCTTGGGGGCATGGAGCTCCTATAATTCACCCCTCCACTTT. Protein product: CASSLGAWSSYNSPLHF.

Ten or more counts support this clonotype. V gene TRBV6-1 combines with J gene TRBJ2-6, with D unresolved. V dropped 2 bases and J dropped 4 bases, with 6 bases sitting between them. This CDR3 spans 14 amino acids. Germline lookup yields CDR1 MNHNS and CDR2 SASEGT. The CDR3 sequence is CASSELRGANVLTF. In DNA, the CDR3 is TGTGCCAGCAGTGAACTCAGGGGGGCCAACGTCCTGACTTTC.

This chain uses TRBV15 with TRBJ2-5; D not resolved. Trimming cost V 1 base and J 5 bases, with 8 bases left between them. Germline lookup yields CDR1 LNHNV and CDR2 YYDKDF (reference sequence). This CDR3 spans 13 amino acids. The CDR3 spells CATSRGDGETQYF. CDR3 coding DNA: TGTGCCACCAGCAGAGGAGACGGTGAGACCCAGTACTTC. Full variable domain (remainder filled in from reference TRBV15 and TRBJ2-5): DAMVIQNPRYQVTQFGKPVTLSCSQTLNHNVMYWYQQKSSQAPKLLFHYYDKDFNNEADTPDNFQSRRPNTSFCFLDIRSPGLGDTAMYLCATSRGDGETQYFGPGTRLLVL.

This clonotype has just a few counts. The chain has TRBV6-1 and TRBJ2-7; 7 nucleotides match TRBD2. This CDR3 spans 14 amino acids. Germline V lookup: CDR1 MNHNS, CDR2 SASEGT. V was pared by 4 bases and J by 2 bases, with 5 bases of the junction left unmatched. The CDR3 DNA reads TGTGCCAGCAGTGGAAGCGGGGCCCCCTACGAGCAGTACTTC. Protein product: CASSGSGAPYEQYF.

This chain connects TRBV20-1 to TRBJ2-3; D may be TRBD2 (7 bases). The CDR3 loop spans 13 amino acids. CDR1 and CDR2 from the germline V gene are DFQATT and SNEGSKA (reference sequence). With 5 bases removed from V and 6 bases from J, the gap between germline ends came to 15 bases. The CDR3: CSAGGAESDTQYF. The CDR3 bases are TGCAGTGCTGGGGGGGCAGAGTCCGATACGCAGTATTTT.

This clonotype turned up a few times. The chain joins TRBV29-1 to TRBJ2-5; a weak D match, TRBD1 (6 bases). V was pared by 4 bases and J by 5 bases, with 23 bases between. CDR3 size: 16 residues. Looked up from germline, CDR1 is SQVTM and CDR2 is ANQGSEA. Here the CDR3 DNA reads TGCAGCGTTGTAAAGCAGGGACACCATGTCTCTGAGACCCAGTACTTC. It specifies CSVVKQGHHVSETQYF.

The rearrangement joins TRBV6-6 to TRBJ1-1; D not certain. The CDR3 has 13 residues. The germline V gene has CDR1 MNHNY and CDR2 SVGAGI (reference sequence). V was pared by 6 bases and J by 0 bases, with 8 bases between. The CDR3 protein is CASRADLNTEAFF. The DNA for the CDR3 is TGTGCCAGCAGGGCAGATCTGAACACTGAAGCTTTCTTT.

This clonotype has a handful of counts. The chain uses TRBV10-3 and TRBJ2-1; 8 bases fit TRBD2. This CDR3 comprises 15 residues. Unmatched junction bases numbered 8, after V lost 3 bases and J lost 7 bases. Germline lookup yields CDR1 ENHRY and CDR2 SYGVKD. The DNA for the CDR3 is TGTGCCATCAGTGACCCAGCGGGGGCGGGGAATGAGCAGTTCTTC. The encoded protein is CAISDPAGAGNEQFF.

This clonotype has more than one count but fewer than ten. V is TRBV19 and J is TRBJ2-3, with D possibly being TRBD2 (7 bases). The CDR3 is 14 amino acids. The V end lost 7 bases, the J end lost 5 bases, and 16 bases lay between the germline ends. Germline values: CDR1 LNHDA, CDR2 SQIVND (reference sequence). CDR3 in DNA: TGTGCCAGTAAGTCCGGGGGGCCTGGAGATACGCAGTATTTT. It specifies CASKSGGPGDTQYF.

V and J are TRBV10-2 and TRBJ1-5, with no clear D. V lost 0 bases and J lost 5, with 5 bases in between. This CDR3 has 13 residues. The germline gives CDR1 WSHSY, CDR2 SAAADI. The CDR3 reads CASSESYDQPQHF. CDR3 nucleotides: TGCGCCAGCAGTGAGTCGTATGATCAGCCCCAGCATTTT.

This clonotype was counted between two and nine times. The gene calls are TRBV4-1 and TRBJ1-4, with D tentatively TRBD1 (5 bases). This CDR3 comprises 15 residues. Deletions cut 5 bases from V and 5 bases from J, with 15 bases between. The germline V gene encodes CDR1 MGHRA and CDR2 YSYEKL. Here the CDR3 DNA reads TGCGCCAGCAGCTCCCCCGGGAGGGGAAATGAAAAACTGTTTTTT. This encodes CASSSPGRGNEKLFF.

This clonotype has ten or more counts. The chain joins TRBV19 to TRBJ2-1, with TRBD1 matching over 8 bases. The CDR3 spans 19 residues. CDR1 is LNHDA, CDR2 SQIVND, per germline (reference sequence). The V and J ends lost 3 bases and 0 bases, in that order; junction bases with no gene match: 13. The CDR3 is CASSILETGVGPSYNEQFF. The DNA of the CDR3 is TGTGCCAGTAGTATCTTAGAGACAGGGGTTGGACCCTCCTACAATGAGCAGTTCTTC.

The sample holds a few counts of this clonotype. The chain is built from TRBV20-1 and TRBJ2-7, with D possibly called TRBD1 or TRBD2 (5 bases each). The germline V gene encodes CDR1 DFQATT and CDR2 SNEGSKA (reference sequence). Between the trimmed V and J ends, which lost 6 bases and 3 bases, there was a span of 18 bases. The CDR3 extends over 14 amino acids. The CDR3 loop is CSARRGGGNYEQYF. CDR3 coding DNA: TGCAGTGCCCGTCGGGGCGGAGGAAACTACGAGCAGTACTTC.

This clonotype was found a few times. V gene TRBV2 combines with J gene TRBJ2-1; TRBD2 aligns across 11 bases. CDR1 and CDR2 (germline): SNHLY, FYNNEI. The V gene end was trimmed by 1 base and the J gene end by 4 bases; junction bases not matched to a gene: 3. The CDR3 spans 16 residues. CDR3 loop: CASSEGGTSGYNEQFF. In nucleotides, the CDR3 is TGTGCCAGCAGTGAAGGAGGGACTAGCGGTTACAATGAGCAGTTCTTC.

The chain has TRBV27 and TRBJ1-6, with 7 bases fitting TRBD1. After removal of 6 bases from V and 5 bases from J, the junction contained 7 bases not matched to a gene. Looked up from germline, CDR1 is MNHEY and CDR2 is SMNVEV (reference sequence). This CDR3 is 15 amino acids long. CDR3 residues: CASRWAQGDNSPLHF. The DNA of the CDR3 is TGTGCCAGCAGGTGGGCCCAGGGGGATAATTCACCCCTCCACTTT.

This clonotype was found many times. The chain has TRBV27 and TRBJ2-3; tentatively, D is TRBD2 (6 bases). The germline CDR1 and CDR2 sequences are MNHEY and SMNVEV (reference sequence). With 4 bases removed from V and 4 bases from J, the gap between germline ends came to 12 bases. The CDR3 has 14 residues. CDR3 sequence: CASSYRDFADTQYF. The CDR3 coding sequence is TGTGCCAGCAGTTATAGGGACTTTGCAGATACGCAGTATTTT.

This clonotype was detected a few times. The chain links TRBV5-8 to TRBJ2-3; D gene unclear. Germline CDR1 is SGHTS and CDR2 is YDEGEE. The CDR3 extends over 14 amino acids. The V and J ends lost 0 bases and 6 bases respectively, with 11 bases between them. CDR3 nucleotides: TGTGCCAGCAGCTTGGACAGCCCTGGGGATACGCAGTATTTT. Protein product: CASSLDSPGDTQYF.

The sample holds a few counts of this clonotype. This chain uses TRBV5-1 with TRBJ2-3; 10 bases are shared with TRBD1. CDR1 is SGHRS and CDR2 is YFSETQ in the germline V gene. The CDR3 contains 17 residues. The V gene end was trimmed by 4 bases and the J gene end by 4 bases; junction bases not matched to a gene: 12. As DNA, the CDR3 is TGCGCCAGCAGCCAAGGGACAGGGGTCCTCGGGGCAGATACGCAGTATTTT. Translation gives CASSQGTGVLGADTQYF.

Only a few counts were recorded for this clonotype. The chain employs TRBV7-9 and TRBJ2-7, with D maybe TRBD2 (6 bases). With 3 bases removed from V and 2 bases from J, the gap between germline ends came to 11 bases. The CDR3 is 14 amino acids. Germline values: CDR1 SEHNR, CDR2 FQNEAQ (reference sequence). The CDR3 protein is CASSLGTDTYEQYF. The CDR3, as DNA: TGTGCCAGCAGCTTGGGGACTGATACCTACGAGCAGTACTTC.

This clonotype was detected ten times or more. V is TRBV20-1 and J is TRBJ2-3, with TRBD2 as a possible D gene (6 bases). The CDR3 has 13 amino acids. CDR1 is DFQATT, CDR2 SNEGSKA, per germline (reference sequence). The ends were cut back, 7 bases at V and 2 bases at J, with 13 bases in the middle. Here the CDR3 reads CSVNTGATDTQYF. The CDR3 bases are TGCAGTGTCAACACGGGAGCCACAGATACGCAGTATTTT.

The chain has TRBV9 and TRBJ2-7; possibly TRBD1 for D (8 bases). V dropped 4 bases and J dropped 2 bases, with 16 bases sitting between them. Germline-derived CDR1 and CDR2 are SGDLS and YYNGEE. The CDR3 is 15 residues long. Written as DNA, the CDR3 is TGTGCCAGCAGCACCACACAGGGGGGGCCCTACGAGCAGTACTTC. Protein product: CASSTTQGGPYEQYF.

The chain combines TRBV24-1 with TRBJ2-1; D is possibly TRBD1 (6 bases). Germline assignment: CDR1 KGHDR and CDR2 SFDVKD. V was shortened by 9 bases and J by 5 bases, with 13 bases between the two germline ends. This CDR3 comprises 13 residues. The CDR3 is CATGLQGDNEQFF. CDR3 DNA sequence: TGTGCCACCGGATTACAGGGAGACAATGAGCAGTTCTTC.

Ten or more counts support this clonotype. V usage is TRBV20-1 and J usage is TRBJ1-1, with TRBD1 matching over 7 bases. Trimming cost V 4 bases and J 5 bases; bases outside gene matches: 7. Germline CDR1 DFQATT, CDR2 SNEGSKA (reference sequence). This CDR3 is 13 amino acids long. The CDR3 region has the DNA TGCAGTGCTAATGACAGGGTGGGTACTGAAGCTTTCTTT. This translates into CSANDRVGTEAFF.

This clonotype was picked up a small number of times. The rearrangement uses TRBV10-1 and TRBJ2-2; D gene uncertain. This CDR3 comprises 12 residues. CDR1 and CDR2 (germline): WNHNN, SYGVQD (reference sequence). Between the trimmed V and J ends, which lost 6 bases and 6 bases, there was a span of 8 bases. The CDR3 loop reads CASRASAGELFF. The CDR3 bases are TGCGCCAGCAGGGCCTCCGCCGGGGAGCTGTTTTTT.

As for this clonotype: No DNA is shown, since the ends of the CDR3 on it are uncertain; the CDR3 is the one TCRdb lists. CDR3 residues: CASSVRTPGSCFF. This rearrangement joins TRBV21-1 to TRBJ2-2. TRBV21-1 is a pseudogene. The CDR3 totals 13 residues, both ends included.

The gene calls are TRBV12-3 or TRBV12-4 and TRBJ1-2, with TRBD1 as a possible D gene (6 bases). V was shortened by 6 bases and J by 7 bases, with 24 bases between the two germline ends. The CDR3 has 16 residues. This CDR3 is CASSPAVVRGVAGYTF. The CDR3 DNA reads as TGTGCCAGCAGCCCAGCAGTGGTCAGGGGAGTGGCTGGCTACACCTTC.

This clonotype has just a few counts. In DNA, the CDR3 is TGTGCCAGCTCACCAGACGAGGCGGGAAGCTCCTACGAGCAGTACTTC. The encoded protein is CASSPDEAGSSYEQYF. The chain combines TRBV18 with TRBJ2-7, with D possibly matching TRBD2 (6 bases). Germline assignment: CDR1 KGHSH and CDR2 LQKENI. Trimming took off 2 bases at V and 0 bases at J, with 14 bases between the two ends. The CDR3 runs to 16 residues.

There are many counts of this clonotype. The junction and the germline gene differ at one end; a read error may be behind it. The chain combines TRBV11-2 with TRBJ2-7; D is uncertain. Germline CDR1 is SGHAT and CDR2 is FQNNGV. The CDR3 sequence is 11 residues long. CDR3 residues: CASSPYDGGVF. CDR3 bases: TGTGCCAGCAGCCCTTATGATGGTGGGGTATTC. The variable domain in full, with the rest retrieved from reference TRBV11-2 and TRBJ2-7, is EAGVAQSPRYKIIEKRQSVAFWCNPISGHATLYWYQQILGQGPKLLIQFQNNGVVDDSQLPKDRFSAERLKGVDSTLKIQPAKLEDSAVYLCASSPYDGGVFGPGTRLTVT.

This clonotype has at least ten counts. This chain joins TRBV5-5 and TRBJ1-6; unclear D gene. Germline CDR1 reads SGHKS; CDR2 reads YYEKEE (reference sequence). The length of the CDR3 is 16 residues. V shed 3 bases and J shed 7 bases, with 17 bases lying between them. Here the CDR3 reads CASSWAAGGTNSPLHF. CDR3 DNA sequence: TGTGCCAGCAGCTGGGCGGCTGGCGGAACAAATTCACCCCTCCACTTT.